Below are 24 T cell receptor beta chains sequenced from a single sample in a study of beta chain features in type 1 diabetes. Every isolated RNA sample was fully reverse transcribed, so sequencing captured expressed TCRB transcripts. The data were produced by immunoSEQ multiplex PCR, yet TCRdb's version contains in-frame clones alone and is incomplete. Of about 340,000 clones in the sample, around 8% were seen once. Sequenced sample: central memory CD4+ T cells from blood. These receptor sequences come from a woman younger than 30 in good health.

In its sample, this clone was seen many times. The CDR3 DNA follows: TGTGCCAGCTCCCCCGGAAAGACCCAGTACTTC. Translation gives CASSPGKTQYF. The chain uses TRBV6-6 and TRBJ2-5; D gene uncertain. V lost 8 bases to trimming and J lost 6 bases, with 10 bases between them. Per germline, CDR1 MNHNY and CDR2 SVGAGI (reference sequence). The CDR3 contains 11 residues.

This clone was observed a single time. The rearrangement uses TRBV2 and TRBJ2-3; 11 bases are a match to TRBD2. The CDR3 extends over 15 amino acids. Unmatched junction bases numbered 3, after V lost 5 bases and J lost 2 bases. Germline CDR1 reads SNHLY; CDR2 reads FYNNEI. The CDR3 protein is CASSRTSGLTDTQYF. CDR3 bases: TGTGCCAGCAGTCGGACTAGCGGGCTCACAGATACGCAGTATTTT.

The chain couples TRBV11-2 to TRBJ1-2, with D perhaps TRBD1 (5 bases). Trimming stripped 0 bases from V and 5 bases from J, with 13 bases between. Germline values: CDR1 SGHAT, CDR2 FQNNGV. The CDR3 consists of 15 residues. CDR3 protein: CASSLDPRGYYGYTF. The CDR3 DNA sequence: TGTGCCAGCAGCTTAGACCCCCGGGGCTATTATGGCTACACCTTC.

The chain has TRBV9 and TRBJ2-5; D is possibly TRBD1 (6 bases). Trimming took off 0 bases at V and 4 bases at J, with 13 bases between the two ends. Germline CDR1 and CDR2: SGDLS and YYNGEE. The length of the CDR3 is 15 residues. This chain's CDR3 is CASSVAGGLGETQYF. For the CDR3, the DNA is TGTGCCAGCAGCGTAGCTGGGGGCTTGGGAGAGACCCAGTACTTC.

The V gene is TRBV18, the J gene TRBJ2-1; 11 bases fit TRBD2. This CDR3 has 14 residues. The V and J ends lost 8 bases and 4 bases, in that order; junction bases with no gene match: 4. CDR1 is KGHSH, CDR2 LQKENI, per germline. The CDR3 nucleotides are TGTGCCAGCCTCGGGACTAGCGGATACAATGAGCAGTTCTTC. Protein sequence: CASLGTSGYNEQFF.

This sequence joins TRBV7-9 and TRBJ2-3; perhaps TRBD2 as D (5 bases). Trimming removed 5 bases from V and 4 bases from J, with 7 bases in between. CDR1 and CDR2 (germline): SEHNR, FQNEAQ (reference sequence). There are 12 residues in the CDR3. The DNA for the CDR3 is TGTGCCAGCAGCCGGGATTCAGATACGCAGTATTTT. As protein: CASSRDSDTQYF.

The chain uses TRBV6-1 and TRBJ1-2; D uncertain. Per the germline V gene, CDR1 is MNHNS and CDR2 is SASEGT. This CDR3 region has 12 residues. Between the trimmed V and J ends, which lost 7 bases and 1 base, there was a span of 7 bases. In DNA, the CDR3 is TGTGCCAGCACTGTAGTTAACTATGGCTACACCTTC. This codes for CASTVVNYGYTF.

The chain joins TRBV5-8 to TRBJ1-1; the D is unclear. Looked up from germline, CDR1 is SGHTS and CDR2 is YDEGEE. V gave up 1 base and J gave up 4 bases, with 14 bases separating them. The CDR3 totals 15 residues. In nucleotides, the CDR3 is TGTGCCAGCAGCTTGCCCCAGGCCCGAGGCACTGAAGCTTTCTTT. Residues: CASSLPQARGTEAFF.

This clone was observed a handful of times. The chain joins TRBV4-2 to TRBJ2-3; the match to TRBD2 covers 8 bases. The V gene end was trimmed by 6 bases and the J gene end by 3 bases; junction bases not matched to a gene: 8. From germline, CDR1 is LGHNA and CDR2 YNFKEQ. The CDR3 spans 15 residues. The CDR3 DNA reads TGTGCCAGCAGGGACTCCGGGACTAGGACAGATACGCAGTATTTT. Protein product: CASRDSGTRTDTQYF.

V gene TRBV7-3 combines with J gene TRBJ1-1; TRBD1 might be the D (5 bases). The V gene's germline CDR1 is SGHTA and CDR2 FQGTGA. V was trimmed by 3 bases and J by 7 bases, leaving 12 bases between them. The CDR3 totals 13 residues. In DNA form, the CDR3 reads TGTGCCAGCAGCTTGTCACAGGAGAGTGAAGCTTTCTTT. It is translated as CASSLSQESEAFF.

This clone occurred a few times. This sequence joins TRBV20-1 and TRBJ2-7; D perhaps matches TRBD1 (5 bases). In germline, CDR1 is DFQATT, CDR2 SNEGSKA (reference sequence). The V and J ends lost 5 bases and 6 bases respectively, with 11 bases between them. CDR3 length: 11 residues. The CDR3: CSALSGREQYF. CDR3 sequence (DNA): TGCAGTGCTCTATCAGGGCGCGAGCAGTACTTC.

This chain links TRBV6-5 with TRBJ1-1; D ambiguous. The germline V and J ends were trimmed by 5 bases and 4 bases, with 8 bases remaining between them. There are 12 residues in the CDR3. Germline V gene sequence: CDR1 MNHEY, CDR2 SVGAGI. The CDR3 region has the DNA TGTGCCAGCAGTGGCCCCTTCACTGAAGCTTTCTTT. Residues: CASSGPFTEAFF.

V and J are TRBV5-8 and TRBJ2-1; a weak D match, TRBD2 (6 bases). Germline CDR1 and CDR2: SGHTS and YDEGEE. This CDR3 has 12 amino acids. V lost 1 base and J lost 13, with 12 bases in between. The CDR3 loop is CASSLFTGVQFF. In nucleotides, the CDR3 is TGTGCCAGCAGCTTGTTTACGGGAGTCCAGTTCTTC. Using reference TRBV5-8 and TRBJ2-1 for the parts outside the CDR3, the full variable domain is EAGVTQSPTHLIKTRGQQATLRCSPISGHTSVYWYQQALGLGLQFLLWYDEGEERNRGNFPPRFSGRQFPNYSSELNVNALELEDSALYLCASSLFTGVQFFGPGTRLTVL.

This clone has a handful of counts. V gene TRBV14 combines with J gene TRBJ2-5, with D possibly matching TRBD1 (5 bases). This CDR3 comprises 14 residues. Germline V CDR1 and CDR2: SGHDN, FVKESK. Trimming shortened V by 4 bases and J by 5 bases, and 14 bases separated the two germline ends. DNA of the CDR3: TGTGCCAGCAGCCTAATTGGGGCTTTTGAGACCCAGTACTTC. This translates into CASSLIGAFETQYF.

The chain uses TRBV5-1 and TRBJ2-7; D uncertain. From germline, CDR1 is SGHRS and CDR2 YFSETQ. CDR3 size: 12 residues. V was clipped by 0 bases and J by 3 bases, with 4 bases between them. The CDR3 sequence is CASSLDDYEQYF. In nucleotides, the CDR3 is TGCGCCAGCAGCTTGGACGACTACGAGCAGTACTTC.

The rearrangement joins TRBV29-1 to TRBJ2-1; tentative D call: TRBD2 (5 bases). This CDR3 has 10 residues. Germline V lookup: CDR1 SQVTM, CDR2 ANQGSEA. The V end was cut by 4 bases, the J end by 8 bases, with 6 bases between. This CDR3 is CSVGSDEQFF. The CDR3 nucleotides are TGCAGCGTTGGTAGCGATGAGCAGTTCTTC.

This clone has just a few counts. Other DNA sequences in the sample encode the same CDR3. The V call is TRBV2, the J call TRBJ2-7, with D unresolved. Germline V gene sequence: CDR1 SNHLY, CDR2 FYNNEI. Between the trimmed V and J ends, which lost 1 base and 4 bases, there was a span of 2 bases. The CDR3 is 11 residues long. The CDR3 here is CASSEVYEQYF. The CDR3 bases are TGTGCCAGCAGTGAAGTGTACGAGCAGTACTTC.

The chain employs TRBV5-4 and TRBJ1-5; D not resolved. The germline gives CDR1 SGHNT, CDR2 YYREEE (reference sequence). V was cut by 0 bases and J by 2 bases, with 9 bases left in between. The CDR3 is made up of 15 amino acids. In DNA form, the CDR3 reads TGTGCCAGCAGCTTGGGAGGTTTGCGCAATCAGCCCCAGCATTTT. Its protein product is CASSLGGLRNQPQHF.

In its sample, this clone was seen a few times. The V gene is TRBV7-2, the J gene TRBJ2-7; 10 bases line up with TRBD2. The CDR3 loop spans 15 amino acids. Trimming removed 2 bases from V and 3 bases from J; junction bases left unmatched: 4. Germline values: CDR1 SGHTA, CDR2 FQGNSA. The CDR3 loop reads CASSLKLAGYYEQYF. The DNA for the CDR3 is TGTGCCAGCAGCTTAAAACTAGCGGGGTACTACGAGCAGTACTTC.

This clone showed up just a few times. This chain connects TRBV19 to TRBJ2-1, with D perhaps matching TRBD1 (6 bases). The CDR3 runs to 14 residues. Trimming removed 4 bases at V and 8 bases at J, with 15 bases between. Germline CDR1 is LNHDA and CDR2 is SQIVND (reference sequence). DNA for the CDR3: TGTGCCAGTAGTAAGGAGACAGGATGGGATGAGCAGTTCTTC. It is translated as CASSKETGWDEQFF.

This clone was detected only a few times. The V and J genes are TRBV10-3 and TRBJ1-2; the D is unclear. The CDR3 loop spans 14 amino acids. Trimming stripped 0 bases from V and 4 bases from J, with 9 bases between. Germline assignment: CDR1 ENHRY and CDR2 SYGVKD. As DNA, the CDR3 is TGTGCCATCAGTGAGTCGCCCAAGATCTATGGCTACACCTTC. Translating it yields CAISESPKIYGYTF.

This clone came up a few times. The chain joins TRBV5-4 to TRBJ2-5, with D perhaps TRBD1 or TRBD2 (5 bases each). Trimming left V 2 bases short and J 2 bases short, with 16 bases between. The CDR3 runs to 16 residues. Looked up from germline, CDR1 is SGHNT and CDR2 is YYREEE (reference sequence). The CDR3 spells CASSLLGLGVQETQYF. CDR3 nucleotides: TGTGCCAGCAGCTTACTAGGATTGGGGGTACAAGAGACCCAGTACTTC.

The V gene is TRBV5-1, the J gene TRBJ2-7; maybe TRBD2 (6 bases). Germline CDR1 and CDR2: SGHRS and YFSETQ. The germline V and J ends were trimmed by 1 base and 3 bases, with 11 bases remaining between them. This CDR3 has 14 residues. CDR3 protein: CASSLTSPLYEQYF. The CDR3 DNA reads as TGCGCCAGCAGCTTGACTAGCCCCCTCTACGAGCAGTACTTC.

This rearrangement joins TRBV2 to TRBJ1-5, with TRBD1 matching over 11 bases. Germline CDR1 is SNHLY and CDR2 is FYNNEI. J gave up 1 base and V 6 bases, and 5 bases lay outside the gene matches. The CDR3 consists of 16 residues. The CDR3 nucleotides are TGTGCCAGCAGGGGCGGACAGGGGGCGAGCAATCAGCCCCAGCATTTT. Translated: CASRGGQGASNQPQHF.